This is a list of T cell receptor beta chains from one sample in a study of CD8+CD57+ T cells in acquired aplastic anemia. TCRdb re-analysed the reads in MiXCR, keeping a single row per CDR3 protein. The table records about 120,000 distinct CDR3 sequences, under 60% of them present only once. The sample taken for sequencing was sorted CD4+, CD8+, or CD8+CD57+ T cells (not recorded which) from PBMCs. These TCRs come from a human donor with aplastic anemia. Each CDR3 is given with its conserved first and last residue. The D gene is left open where the match is weak. The size entry is marked missing in some rows and otherwise reads once, few, many or a size class.

D gene	CDR3 length	clone size	V gene	J gene	CDR3 DNA	CDR3 protein
-	13	-	TRBV10-3	TRBJ2-6	TGTGTCATCAGCGAGGCTGGGGCCAACGTCCTGACTTTC	CVISEAGANVLTF
TRBD1	14	-	TRBV5-4	TRBJ1-1	TGTGCCAGCAGTTGGGGACAGGGGGACACTGAAGCTTTCTTT	CASSWGQGDTEAFF
-	15	many	TRBV20-1	TRBJ2-7	TGCAGTGCACTTATCCGGGCCCCAAACGGGCACGAGCAGTACTTC	CSALIRAPNGHEQYF
-	12	-	TRBV3-1	TRBJ1-1	TGTGCCAGCAGCCAAGATGCCACTGAAGCTTTCTTT	CASSQDATEAFF
TRBD1	16	-	TRBV10-3	TRBJ1-1	TGTGCCATCAGTGAGTGGTTGGGACAGGGTGGCACTGAAGCTTTCTTT	CAISEWLGQGGTEAFF
-	12	many	TRBV2	TRBJ2-1	TGTGCCAGCAGCAATAGCAGGAATGAGCAGTTCTTC	CASSNSRNEQFF
-	13	few	TRBV7-9	TRBJ1-6	TGTGCCAGCAGCTCTGAGGGATCGGCACCCCTCCACTTT	CASSSEGSAPLHF
-	12	-	TRBV12-3/TRBV12-4	TRBJ2-5	TGTGCCAGCAGCCAGTCTCAAGAGACCCAGTACTTC	CASSQSQETQYF
-	16	few	TRBV19	TRBJ1-2	TGTGCCAGTAGTATAGATCGTTCGGGGAGGAACTATGGCTACACCTTC	CASSIDRSGRNYGYTF
-	16	-	TRBV11-1	TRBJ2-7	TGTGCCAGCAGCTTGAGTGCGGCAGGGAGCTCCTACGAGCAGTACTTC	CASSLSAAGSSYEQYF
-	14	many	TRBV29-1	TRBJ2-1	TGCAGCGTTGATGGTCAGAGCTCCTACAATGAGCAGTTCTTC	CSVDGQSSYNEQFF
-	14	-	TRBV9	TRBJ1-1	TGTGCCAGCAGCGTAGAAGGTGCGGGCACTGAAGCTTTCTTT	CASSVEGAGTEAFF
TRBD2	16	-	TRBV11-2	TRBJ2-1	TGTGCCAGCAGCTTATGGGGACTAGCGGGGAACAATGAGCAGTTCTTC	CASSLWGLAGNNEQFF
-	12	few	TRBV7-9	TRBJ1-2	TGTGCCAGCAGTCCAGGGCTCGTTGGCTACACCTTC	CASSPGLVGYTF
TRBD1	15	-	TRBV27	TRBJ2-7	TGTGCCAGCAGTACCTCGGGACAGACAACCTACGAGCAGTACTTC	CASSTSGQTTYEQYF
TRBD1	14	many	TRBV5-5	TRBJ2-7	TGTGCCAGCAGCTTCGGGACAGGGTCTTACGAGCAGTACTTC	CASSFGTGSYEQYF
-	13	-	TRBV7-9	TRBJ1-1	TGTGCCAGCAGCTTAGTCAAGAACACTGAAGCTTTCTTT	CASSLVKNTEAFF
TRBD2	14	many	TRBV20-1	TRBJ2-7	TGCAGTGCTAGAGGGACGGGAGGGCCAATAGAGCAGTACTTC	CSARGTGGPIEQYF
TRBD2	15	-	TRBV7-3	TRBJ2-7	TGTGCCAGCAGCCCGCCGGGACTAGGGCCAGACGAGCAGTACTTC	CASSPPGLGPDEQYF
-	17	-	TRBV15	TRBJ1-5	TGTGCCACCAGCAGAGATAGGGGCAGCAAAAGCAATCAGCCCCAGCATTTT	CATSRDRGSKSNQPQHF
TRBD1	14	once	TRBV19	TRBJ1-4	TGTGCCAGTAGTATTAGGGGGCTTGGCGAAAAACTGTTTTTT	CASSIRGLGEKLFF
-	14	few	TRBV11-1	TRBJ1-1	TGTGCCAGCAGCTTGACAGGAGCGAACACTGAAGCTTTCTTT	CASSLTGANTEAFF
-	17	-	TRBV15	TRBJ2-2	TGTGCCACCAGCAGACCTCAAGGGGTGAGGCCTTCCGGGGAGCTGTTTTTT	CATSRPQGVRPSGELFF
TRBD1	15	-	TRBV4-1	TRBJ1-1	TGCGCCAGCAGCCAAGTTCCGACAGGGGAAACTGAAGCTTTCTTT	CASSQVPTGETEAFF
TRBD1	14	few	TRBV12-3/TRBV12-4	TRBJ2-5	TGTGCCAGCAGTTTGTACAGGGGCCAAGAGACCCAGTACTTC	CASSLYRGQETQYF
-	15	-	TRBV9	TRBJ2-1	TGTGCCAGCAGCGAGGGAGGTTTCGCCCACAATGAGCAGTTCTTC	CASSEGGFAHNEQFF
TRBD1	13	once	TRBV29-1	TRBJ2-7	TGCAGCAGCCGGGACAGGGGCCCCTACGAGCAGTACTTC	CSSRDRGPYEQYF
TRBD2	16	-	TRBV4-2	TRBJ2-7	TGTGCCAGCAGCCAAGGAGAGGGAGCGGGGGCCTACGAGCAGTACTTC	CASSQGEGAGAYEQYF
-	13	few	TRBV7-7	TRBJ1-1	TGTGCTAGCAGTCTAGAGGCAGGGACTGAAGCTTTCTTT	CASSLEAGTEAFF
-	15	many	TRBV2	TRBJ2-1	TGTGCCAGCAGTGAAGGGTTCGGGACGAGGAATGAGCAGTTCTTC	CASSEGFGTRNEQFF
-	15	many	TRBV5-1	TRBJ2-7	TGCGCCAGCAGCTTGCGGGCTAGCAATTCCCACGAGCAGTACTTC	CASSLRASNSHEQYF
-	15	-	TRBV5-8	TRBJ2-7	TGTGCCAGCAGCTCTTTGACAGTGATACGCCACGAGCAGTACTTC	CASSSLTVIRHEQYF
-	14	-	TRBV5-1	TRBJ2-7	TGCGCCAGCAGCACGGGAGTCTTTCCCTACGAGCAGTACTTC	CASSTGVFPYEQYF
TRBD1	18	-	TRBV20-1	TRBJ1-6	TGCAGTGCTAGAGAGCGGCAGGGGGCTTTGACCTATAATTCACCCCTCCACTTT	CSARERQGALTYNSPLHF
-	12	-	TRBV10-3	TRBJ2-7	TGTGCCATCAGTGGGGCTTCGGACGAGCAGTACTTC	CAISGASDEQYF
-	14	many	TRBV5-1	TRBJ2-7	TGCGCCAGCCAGGACGGGGGCGGGTTGGACGAGCAGTACTTC	CASQDGGGLDEQYF
TRBD1	14	once	TRBV7-7	TRBJ1-1	TGTGCTAGCAGCGTTGACAGGGACAGCACTGAAGCTTTCTTT	CASSVDRDSTEAFF
-	12	once	TRBV24-1	TRBJ2-5	TGTGCCACCAGTGATTTCAAAGAGACCCAGTACTTC	CATSDFKETQYF
-	14	many	TRBV5-6	TRBJ2-7	TGTGCCAGCAGCAATCGGGACAAAAGCTACGAGCAGTACTTC	CASSNRDKSYEQYF
TRBD2	16	-	TRBV7-2	TRBJ2-5	TGTGCCAGCAGCTTAGCCCTCAGCGGGAGGAAAGAGACCCAGTACTTC	CASSLALSGRKETQYF
-	13	few	TRBV20-1	TRBJ2-3	TGCAGTGCTAGAGACCTAGTCACAGATACGCAGTATTTT	CSARDLVTDTQYF
-	12	-	TRBV5-1	TRBJ2-7	TGCGCCAGCAGCTTGGATGGGGGACAGCAGTACTTC	CASSLDGGQQYF
TRBD2	17	once	TRBV19	TRBJ2-1	TGTGCCAGTAGTATAGTCCTGACTAGCGGGAGTGACAATGAGCAGTTCTTC	CASSIVLTSGSDNEQFF
-	13	many	TRBV6-5	TRBJ1-2	TGTGCCAGCAGTTACGCAGAGAACTATGGCTACACCTTC	CASSYAENYGYTF
-	14	-	TRBV5-1	TRBJ2-7	TGCGCCAGCAGCTTGAACAGTCGTAGGGACGAGCAGTACTTC	CASSLNSRRDEQYF
-	12	-	TRBV29-1	TRBJ1-1	TGCAGCGTTGAACTGGGGGGCACTGAAGCTTTCTTT	CSVELGGTEAFF
-	14	-	TRBV5-5	TRBJ1-2	TGTGCCAGCAGCGCCGGGCAGGCTAACTATGGCTACACCTTC	CASSAGQANYGYTF